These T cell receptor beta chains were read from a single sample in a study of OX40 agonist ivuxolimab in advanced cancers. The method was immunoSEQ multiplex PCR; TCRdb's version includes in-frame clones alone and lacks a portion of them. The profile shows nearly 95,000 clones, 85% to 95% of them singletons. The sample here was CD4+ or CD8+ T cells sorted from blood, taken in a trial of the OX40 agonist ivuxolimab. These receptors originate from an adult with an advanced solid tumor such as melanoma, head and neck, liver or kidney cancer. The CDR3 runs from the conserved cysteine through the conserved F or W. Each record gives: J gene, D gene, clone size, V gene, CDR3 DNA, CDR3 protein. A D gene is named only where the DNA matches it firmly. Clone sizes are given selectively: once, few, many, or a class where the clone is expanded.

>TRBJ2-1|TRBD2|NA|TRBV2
TGTGCCACGCGACTAGCGGGAAATGAGCAGTTCTTC
CATRLAGNEQFF
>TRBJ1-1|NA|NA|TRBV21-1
TGTGCCAGCAGCCGTCGAGCAGGCGGCACTGAAGCTTTCTTT
CASSRRAGGTEAFF
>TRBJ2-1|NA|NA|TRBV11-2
TGTGCCAGCAGCTTACCCAGCAATGAGCAGTTCTTC
CASSLPSNEQFF
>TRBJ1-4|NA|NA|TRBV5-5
TGTGCCAGCAGCGGAGGATTTCCTAATGAAAAACTGTTTTTT
CASSGGFPNEKLFF
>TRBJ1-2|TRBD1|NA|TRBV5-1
TGCGCCAGCAGCTTGGCCGGGGACAGGACAATCTCAACTAATGGCTACACCTTC
CASSLAGDRTISTNGYTF
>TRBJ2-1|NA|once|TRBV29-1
TGCAGCGTGGGGACCAATGAGCAGTTCTTC
CSVGTNEQFF
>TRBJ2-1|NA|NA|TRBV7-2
TGTGCCAGCAGCCCCTGGCTGAGGAATGAGCAGTTCTTC
CASSPWLRNEQFF
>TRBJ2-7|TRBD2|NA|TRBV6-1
TGTGCCAGCCTCGGGACTAGGGACTACGAGCAGTACTTC
CASLGTRDYEQYF
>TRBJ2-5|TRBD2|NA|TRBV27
TGTGCCATCGTCTCTCTAGCGGGGGGGGGTGTAGAGACCCAGTACTTC
CAIVSLAGGGVETQYF
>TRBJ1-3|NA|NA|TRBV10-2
TGCGCCAGCAGTGAACCAGGGGCTTATGGAAACACCATATATTTT
CASSEPGAYGNTIYF
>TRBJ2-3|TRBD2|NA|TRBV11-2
TGTGCCAGCAGCTTATCCGGGACTAGCGATTCAGATACGCAGTATTTT
CASSLSGTSDSDTQYF
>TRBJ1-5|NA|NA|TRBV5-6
TGTGCCAGCAGCACCTCAGGGCGCAATCAGCCCCAGCATTTT
CASSTSGRNQPQHF
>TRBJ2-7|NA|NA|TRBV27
TGTGCCAGCAGCGGAACAGGGTACGAGCAGTACTTC
CASSGTGYEQYF
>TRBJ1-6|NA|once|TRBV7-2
TGTGCCAGCAGCTTTGGGACATCTAATTCACCCCTCCACTTT
CASSFGTSNSPLHF
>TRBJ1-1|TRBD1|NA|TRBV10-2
TGCGCCAGCAGTTACGACAGGGGGGAAGCTTTCTTT
CASSYDRGEAFF
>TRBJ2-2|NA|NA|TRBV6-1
TGTGCCAGCAGGTGGGGCGGGGAGCTGTTTTTT
CASRWGGELFF
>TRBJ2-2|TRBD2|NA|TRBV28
TGTGCCAGCAGTTTACCGCTAGCGGGCCCTCTCGGGCACGGGGAGCTGTTTTTT
CASSLPLAGPLGHGELFF
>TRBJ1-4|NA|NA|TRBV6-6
TGTGCCAGCAGTTATGGCGGTAATGAAAAACTGTTTTTT
CASSYGGNEKLFF
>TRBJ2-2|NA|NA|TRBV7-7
TGTGCCATATCAGGGAACACCGGGGAGCTGTTTTTT
CAISGNTGELFF
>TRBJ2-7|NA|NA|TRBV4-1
TGCGCCAGCAGCCAAACAGTTAGGGACGAGCAGTACTTC
CASSQTVRDEQYF
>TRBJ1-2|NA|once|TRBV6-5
TGTGCCAGCAGGTTATCCCCGTCCTATGGCTACACCTTC
CASRLSPSYGYTF
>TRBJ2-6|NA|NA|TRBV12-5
TGTGCTAGTGGTTGGTTTTTGCCCTCTGGGGCCAACGTCCTGACTTTC
CASGWFLPSGANVLTF
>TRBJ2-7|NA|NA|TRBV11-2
TGTGCCAGCAGCTTAGAGGCAGCCTCCGAGCAGTACTTC
CASSLEAASEQYF
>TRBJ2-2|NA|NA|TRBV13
TGTGCCAGCAGCTTAGGAGACCGGAGCGGGGAGCTGTTTTTT
CASSLGDRSGELFF
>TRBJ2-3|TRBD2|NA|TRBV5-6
TGTGCCAGCAGCCCGGGGACTAGCGGGGATACGCAGTATTTT
CASSPGTSGDTQYF
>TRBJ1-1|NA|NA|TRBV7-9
TGTGCCAGCAGCTTAGTGGGGACACTTGAAGCTTTCTTT
CASSLVGTLEAFF
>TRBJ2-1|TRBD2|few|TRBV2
TGTGCCAGCAGTGGACTAGCGGCCAATGAGCAGTTCTTC
CASSGLAANEQFF
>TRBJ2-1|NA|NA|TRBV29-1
TGCAGCGTTGTGGACCCGTTAATGCATGAGCAGTTCTTC
CSVVDPLMHEQFF
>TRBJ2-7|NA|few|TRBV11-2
TGTGCCAGCAGCTTACGCGTTGAGGAGCAGTACTTC
CASSLRVEEQYF
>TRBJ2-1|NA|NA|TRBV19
TGTGCCAGTAGTAAAACTACCAGCTCCTACAATGAGCAGTTCTTC
CASSKTTSSYNEQFF
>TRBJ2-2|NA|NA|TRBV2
TGTGCCAGCAGTGAAGCAACTGGGAGACGAAGCGGGGAGCTGTTTTTT
CASSEATGRRSGELFF